A selection of T cell receptor beta chains follows, all from one sample in a study of blood T cells in healthy people across ages. MiXCR, run by TCRdb on the 5' RACE reads, gives a single entry per CDR3 protein. Here the sample spans roughly 900,000 distinct CDR3 sequences, more than 25% being singletons. The sequenced material came from blood. These receptors were obtained from a woman of 80 years or more in good health. CDR3s leave out the opening cysteine and the closing phenylalanine or tryptophan. Where a row states a size, it is once, few, many or the class of an expanded clone; other rows omit it.

size	V	J	CDR3
-	TRBV19	TRBJ2-1	ATKLAGGPGEQF
-	TRBV28	TRBJ2-1	ASSYLSGTLNEQF
few	TRBV20-1	TRBJ1-1	SALRGRGLNTEAF
-	TRBV28	TRBJ1-2	ASRIEGGGVKNGYT
many	TRBV6-1	TRBJ2-7	ASSGVGVQAEQY
many	TRBV10-3	TRBJ1-2	AIGQGANYGYT
-	TRBV7-2	TRBJ1-4	ASSWERKEKLF
-	TRBV7-2	-	ASSLSGQGPYEQY
-	TRBV11-2	TRBJ2-7	ASSPTGTVYYEQY
few	TRBV18	TRBJ2-5	ASSKRRTEETQY
-	TRBV7-2	TRBJ2-1	ASSLTYRVAYNEQF
many	TRBV5-1	TRBJ1-2	ASSLRTDIYGYT
many	TRBV28	TRBJ1-2	ASRINYGYT
-	TRBV12-3/TRBV12-4	TRBJ1-2	ASSPGQGREKGYT
many	TRBV6-2/TRBV6-3	TRBJ1-1	ASSSQGAEAF
few	TRBV5-1	TRBJ2-1	ASSFPLTGSSYNEQF
-	TRBV7-9	TRBJ2-7	ASSLVAARYEQY
many	TRBV5-1	TRBJ2-1	ASSSPRTSGGDSSYNEQF
few	TRBV9	TRBJ2-2	ASGGERGGTGELF
many	TRBV28	TRBJ1-2	ASSLLGQTNYGYT
many	TRBV12-3/TRBV12-4	TRBJ1-2	ASEGASDYGYT
many	TRBV4-2	TRBJ2-3	ASSHLGGPRGDTQY
-	TRBV10-3	TRBJ2-1	AIRPTRGEYNEQF
-	TRBV6-5	TRBJ1-1	ASSYSTRGTSGAEAF
-	TRBV6-5	TRBJ1-1	ASGTGSSLNTEAF
-	TRBV4-3	TRBJ2-3	ASSQGSGAGFGTDTQY
many	TRBV6-1	TRBJ1-2	ASNTRTESYGYT
few	TRBV20-1	TRBJ2-2	SASVLNTGELF
-	TRBV4-3	TRBJ2-3	ASSLSLVGTDTQY
-	TRBV28	TRBJ1-6	ASGRDTYNSPLH
-	TRBV3-1	TRBJ1-1	ASSLALVNTEAF
many	TRBV7-2	TRBJ2-1	ASSSQEGLINNEQF
few	TRBV5-5	TRBJ1-1	ASSFGPNTEAF
many	TRBV12-3/TRBV12-4	TRBJ1-1	ASSSTGAEAF
many	TRBV20-1	TRBJ2-1	SALAGATYNEQF
-	TRBV5-4	TRBJ2-7	ASSLRAGPSYEQY
many	TRBV5-1	TRBJ2-7	ASSTLDRVHYEQY
few	TRBV12-3/TRBV12-4	TRBJ2-6	ASSNRTGANVLT
many	TRBV5-1	TRBJ2-5	ASSSGIGEETQY
many	TRBV9	TRBJ2-5	ASSAGTGHPVETQY
many	TRBV7-9	TRBJ1-1	ASSLGQGPSRRTEAF
many	TRBV7-9	TRBJ2-6	ASRSIRDRGRGANVLT
-	TRBV20-1	TRBJ1-5	SASFRGRGGNQPQH